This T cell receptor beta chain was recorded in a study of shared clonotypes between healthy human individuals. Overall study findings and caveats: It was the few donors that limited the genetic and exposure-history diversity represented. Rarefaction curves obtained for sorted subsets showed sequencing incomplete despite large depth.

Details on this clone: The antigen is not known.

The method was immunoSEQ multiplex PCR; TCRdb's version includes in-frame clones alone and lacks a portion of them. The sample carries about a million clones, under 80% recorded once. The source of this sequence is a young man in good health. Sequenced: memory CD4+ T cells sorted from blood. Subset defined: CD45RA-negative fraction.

The CDR3 sequence is CATWGMRGEKLFF. As DNA, the CDR3 is TGTGCCACCTGGGGGATGAGAGGTGAAAAACTGTTTTTT. The chain employs TRBV19 and TRBJ1-4, with D perhaps matching TRBD1 (5 bases). V lost 10 bases to trimming and J lost 7 bases, with 16 bases between them. This CDR3 region has 13 residues. Looked up from germline, CDR1 is LNHDA and CDR2 is SQIVND (reference sequence).